The 24 T cell receptor beta chains given below trace back to one sample, sequenced in a study of response to subunit inactivated influenza vaccine. A single record per CDR3 protein comes from TCRdb applying MiXCR to the RT-PCR reads. The sample holds 250,000 to 350,000 distinct CDR3 sequences, roughly 20% seen once. Sequences were derived from PBMCs from blood, sampled less than 22 months after vaccination. These receptors all come from a man between 45 and 75 years old who received an inactivated influenza vaccine.

The chain couples TRBV11-2 to TRBJ2-7, with D possibly being TRBD1 (6 bases). The germline V gene encodes CDR1 SGHAT and CDR2 FQNNGV. This CDR3 is 11 amino acids long. V was trimmed by 7 bases and J by 6 bases, leaving 10 bases between them. The CDR3 spells CASTRDTEQYF. CDR3 DNA sequence: TGTGCCAGCACCAGGGACACCGAGCAGTACTTC.

This clonotype was found a few times. The V and J genes are TRBV20-1 and TRBJ1-5; perhaps TRBD1 as D (5 bases). The CDR3 consists of 14 residues. Germline CDR1 is DFQATT and CDR2 is SNEGSKA (reference sequence). Trimming removed 0 bases from V and 7 bases from J, with 13 bases in between. The CDR3 is CSARDRKGWQPQHF. In DNA form, the CDR3 reads TGCAGTGCTAGAGATCGGAAGGGGTGGCAGCCCCAGCATTTT.

The rearrangement joins TRBV7-2 to TRBJ1-6; 8 bases map to TRBD1. CDR3 length: 15 residues. The germline V gene has CDR1 SGHTA and CDR2 FQGNSA. The V and J ends lost 2 bases and 10 bases, in that order; junction bases with no gene match: 7. The CDR3 bases are TGTGCCAGCAGCTTACAGGGGGCGCAGGAGTCACCCCTCCACTTT. Translated: CASSLQGAQESPLHF.

This clonotype was seen a few times. J is TRBJ2-5 and V is TRBV10-3, with 8 bases matching TRBD2. The V gene end was trimmed by 5 bases and the J gene end by 4 bases; junction bases not matched to a gene: 3. The CDR3 length is 13 residues. Germline assignment: CDR1 ENHRY and CDR2 SYGVKD. The CDR3 spells CAISKTSAETQYF. The CDR3 DNA sequence: TGTGCCATCAGTAAGACTAGCGCAGAGACCCAGTACTTC.

The table lists this clonotype with many counts. The chain couples TRBV6-2 or TRBV6-3 to TRBJ1-2, with 8 bases fitting TRBD1. The CDR3 runs to 16 residues. After removal of 3 bases from V and 5 bases from J, the junction contained 11 bases not matched to a gene. CDR1 MNHEY and CDR2 SVGEGT come from the germline V gene. The CDR3 DNA is TGTGCCAGCAGTTATCTCTCCCGGGACAGGCAATATGGCTACACCTTC. Protein: CASSYLSRDRQYGYTF.

This clonotype was seen a handful of times. This rearrangement joins TRBV10-3 to TRBJ2-2; D is ambiguous. The CDR3 covers 13 residues. The V and J ends lost 0 bases and 6 bases respectively, with 5 bases between them. Germline CDR1 and CDR2: ENHRY and SYGVKD. The CDR3 DNA reads as TGTGCCATCAGTGAGTCAAGGGCCGGGGAGCTGTTTTTT. Translation gives CAISESRAGELFF.

The chain joins TRBV29-1 to TRBJ2-5; a possible D gene is TRBD1 (6 bases). V was shortened by 6 bases and J by 4 bases, with 9 bases between the two germline ends. The CDR3 is 11 amino acids. CDR1 is SQVTM and CDR2 is ANQGSEA in the germline V gene. CDR3 in amino acids: CSVGQTETQYF. In DNA, the CDR3 is TGCAGCGTAGGACAGACAGAGACCCAGTACTTC.

The table lists this clonotype with a few counts. This chain joins TRBV7-9 and TRBJ1-5, with D possibly being TRBD1 (5 bases). V was cut by 1 base and J by 9 bases, with 10 bases left in between. CDR1 and CDR2 from the germline V gene are SEHNR and FQNEAQ (reference sequence). This CDR3 is 13 amino acids long. This CDR3 is CASSLGTQVPQHF. In DNA form, the CDR3 reads TGTGCCAGCAGCTTAGGTACACAGGTGCCCCAGCATTTT.

The sample holds a few counts of this clonotype. The V and J genes are TRBV7-2 and TRBJ2-3, with a weak D call TRBD1 (6 bases). This CDR3 comprises 13 residues. The germline V and J ends were trimmed by 3 bases and 8 bases, with 12 bases remaining between them. The germline gives CDR1 SGHTA, CDR2 FQGNSA. Here the CDR3 DNA reads TGTGCCAGCAGCTTGGCAGGGGTGGGTACGCAGTATTTT. This encodes CASSLAGVGTQYF.

This sequence joins TRBV29-1 and TRBJ2-2, with 7 bases that match TRBD1. The germline gives CDR1 SQVTM, CDR2 ANQGSEA. After removal of 6 bases from V and 7 bases from J, the junction contained 8 bases not matched to a gene. This CDR3 is built from 13 residues. The CDR3, as DNA: TGCAGCGTGAGGACAGGTCTACTCGGGGAGCTGTTTTTT. Translation gives CSVRTGLLGELFF.

This sequence joins TRBV15 and TRBJ2-3; tentatively, D is TRBD1 (6 bases). CDR3 size: 14 residues. Germline V gives CDR1 LNHNV, CDR2 YYDKDF (reference sequence). V shed 3 bases and J shed 6 bases, with 13 bases lying between them. The CDR3 nucleotides are TGTGCCACCAGCAGGGAACAGGGTGGGGATACGCAGTATTTT. It specifies CATSREQGGDTQYF.

This clonotype was picked up a small number of times. This chain connects TRBV20-1 to TRBJ2-4, with D unresolved. The V gene lost 8 bases and the J gene lost 0 bases, with 8 bases spanning the gap. In germline, CDR1 is DFQATT, CDR2 SNEGSKA (reference sequence). This CDR3 contains 12 residues. CDR3: CSPMVAKNIQYF. The DNA for the CDR3 is TGCAGTCCGATGGTAGCCAAAAACATTCAGTACTTC.

This clonotype has only a few counts. The V call is TRBV28, the J call TRBJ2-2; a possible D gene is TRBD1 (8 bases). The germline CDR1 and CDR2 sequences are MDHEN and SYDVKM. Trimming cost V 6 bases and J 6 bases, with 14 bases left between them. The CDR3 has 14 amino acids. The CDR3: CASRQGGQAGELFF. In DNA form, the CDR3 reads TGTGCCAGCAGACAGGGGGGGCAGGCCGGGGAGCTGTTTTTT.

The chain couples TRBV5-5 to TRBJ1-2; no firm D call. The germline V gene has CDR1 SGHKS and CDR2 YYEKEE (reference sequence). CDR3 size: 14 residues. With 0 bases removed from V and 5 bases from J, the gap between germline ends came to 11 bases. The CDR3 sequence is CASSLGTERYGYTF. CDR3 DNA sequence: TGTGCCAGCAGCTTGGGGACTGAAAGATATGGCTACACCTTC.

V usage is TRBV27 and J usage is TRBJ1-1; a possible D gene is TRBD1 (5 bases). CDR1 and CDR2 from the germline V gene are MNHEY and SMNVEV (reference sequence). This CDR3 is 14 amino acids long. Trimming took off 4 bases at V and 4 bases at J, with 13 bases between the two ends. The DNA for the CDR3 is TGTGCCAGCAGTTCACCCCGACAGTCCACTGAAGCTTTCTTT. Translation: CASSSPRQSTEAFF.

This chain links TRBV7-2 with TRBJ2-3; possible D gene TRBD2, 7 bases. The CDR3 contains 13 residues. V lost 4 bases and J 6 bases, leaving 11 bases between the germline ends. CDR1 and CDR2 from the germline V gene are SGHTA and FQGNSA. The CDR3, as DNA: TGTGCCAGCAGCTCCGGGGGGCCGGATACGCAGTATTTT. It yields the protein CASSSGGPDTQYF.

The rearrangement links TRBV20-1 to TRBJ2-7; 7 nucleotides agree with TRBD1. The CDR3 is 17 amino acids. From germline, CDR1 is DFQATT and CDR2 SNEGSKA (reference sequence). V trimming: 6 bases; J trimming: 1 base; junction bases outside the gene matches: 18. The CDR3, as DNA: TGCAGTGCGCGACGGCCGGTGACAGGGAGTAAATCCTACGAGCAGTACTTC. Its protein product is CSARRPVTGSKSYEQYF.

The sample holds a few counts of this clonotype. CDR3 in amino acids: CASSRDRPGGYTF. CDR3 nucleotide sequence: TGTGCCAGCAGCCGGGACCGCCCGGGGGGCTACACCTTC. This chain uses TRBV7-2 with TRBJ1-2; TRBD1 might be the D (5 bases). This CDR3 has 13 residues. Trimming shortened V by 5 bases and J by 8 bases, and 15 bases separated the two germline ends. Germline CDR1 is SGHTA and CDR2 is FQGNSA.

The chain combines TRBV28 with TRBJ2-1; tentatively, D is TRBD1 (6 bases). Trimming left V 6 bases short and J 2 bases short, with 20 bases between. This CDR3 region has 17 residues. Germline V gene data show CDR1 as MDHEN and CDR2 as SYDVKM. CDR3: CASRTRAAGVPYNEQFF. The CDR3 DNA reads as TGTGCCAGCAGAACCCGGGCGGCAGGGGTTCCCTACAATGAGCAGTTCTTC.

This clonotype was detected a few times. CDR3 in amino acids: CASSILGNNSPLHF. Written as DNA, the CDR3 is TGTGCCAGCAGCATATTGGGCAATAATTCACCCCTCCACTTT. The chain couples TRBV12-3 or TRBV12-4 to TRBJ1-6; D is unresolved. The germline V and J ends were trimmed by 6 bases and 5 bases, with 11 bases remaining between them. The CDR3 contains 14 residues.

The chain joins TRBV2 to TRBJ1-5, with D maybe TRBD1 (6 bases). From germline, CDR1 is SNHLY and CDR2 FYNNEI. Trimming stripped 4 bases from V and 0 bases from J, with 19 bases between. The CDR3 is made up of 18 amino acids. The CDR3 loop reads CASSAPVGTPNSNQPQHF. The CDR3 nucleotides read TGTGCCAGCAGTGCCCCAGTCGGGACACCGAATAGCAATCAGCCCCAGCATTTT. The whole variable domain, filled in from reference TRBV2 and TRBJ1-5, reads EPEVTQTPSHQVTQMGQEVILRCVPISNHLYFYWYRQILGQKVEFLVSFYNNEISEKSEIFDDQFSVERPDGSNFTLKIRSTKLEDSAMYFCASSAPVGTPNSNQPQHFGDGTRLSIL.

The J gene is TRBJ1-2, the V gene TRBV19, with D unresolved. The germline V gene has CDR1 LNHDA and CDR2 SQIVND (reference sequence). Trimming took 6 bases from V and 3 from J, leaving 11 bases between them. This CDR3 region has 13 residues. CDR3 coding DNA: TGTGCCAGTAGGAGGAGGGCTGACTATGGCTACACCTTC. It yields the protein CASRRRADYGYTF.

The J gene is TRBJ2-1, the V gene TRBV12-3 or TRBV12-4; D perhaps matches TRBD2 (5 bases). This CDR3 has 13 residues. V shed 3 bases and J shed 9 bases, with 12 bases lying between them. The CDR3, as DNA: TGTGCCAGCAGTTTGGCTAGCAGTAGTGAGCAGTTCTTC. Protein: CASSLASSSEQFF.

This clonotype was seen more than once but under ten times. The chain recombines TRBV11-1 with TRBJ2-3; 13 bases match TRBD2. V lost 5 bases to trimming and J lost 8 bases; unmatched junction nucleotides: 19. The germline CDR1 and CDR2 sequences are SGHAT and FQDESV (reference sequence). The CDR3 length is 19 residues. The chain's CDR3 is CASSHGLAGDAESVGTQYF. CDR3 DNA: TGTGCCAGCAGCCATGGACTAGCGGGAGATGCCGAGAGTGTTGGTACGCAGTATTTT.